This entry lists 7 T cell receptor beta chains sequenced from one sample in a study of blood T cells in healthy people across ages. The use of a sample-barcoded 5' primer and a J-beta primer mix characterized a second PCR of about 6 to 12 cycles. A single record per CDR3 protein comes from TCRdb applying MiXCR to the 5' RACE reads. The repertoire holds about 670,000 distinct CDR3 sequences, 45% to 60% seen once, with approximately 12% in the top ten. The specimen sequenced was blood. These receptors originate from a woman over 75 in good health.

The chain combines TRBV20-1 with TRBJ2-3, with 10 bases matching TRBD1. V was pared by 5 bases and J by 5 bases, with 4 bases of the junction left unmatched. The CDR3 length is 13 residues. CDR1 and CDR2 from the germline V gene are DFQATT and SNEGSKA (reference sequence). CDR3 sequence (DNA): TGCAGTGCTCGACAGGGGGCAAGAGATACGCAGTATTTT. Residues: CSARQGARDTQYF.

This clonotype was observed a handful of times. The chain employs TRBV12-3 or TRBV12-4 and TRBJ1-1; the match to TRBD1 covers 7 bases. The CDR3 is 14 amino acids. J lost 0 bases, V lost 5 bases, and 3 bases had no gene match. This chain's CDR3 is CASSRGGMNTEAFF. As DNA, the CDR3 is TGTGCCAGCAGTAGAGGGGGCATGAACACTGAAGCTTTCTTT.

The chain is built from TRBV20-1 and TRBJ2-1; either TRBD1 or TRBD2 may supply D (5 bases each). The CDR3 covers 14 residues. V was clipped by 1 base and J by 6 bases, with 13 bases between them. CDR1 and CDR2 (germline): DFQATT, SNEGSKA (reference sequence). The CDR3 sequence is CSARGGSVVNEQFF. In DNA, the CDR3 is TGCAGTGCTAGAGGGGGGAGTGTCGTCAATGAGCAGTTCTTC.

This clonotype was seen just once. In DNA, the CDR3 is TGTGCCTGGAGGAAGGGAGGGCCCGGTAATGAGCAGTTCTTC. Protein sequence: CAWRKGGPGNEQFF. The V call is TRBV30, the J call TRBJ2-1, with TRBD2 identical over 7 bases. CDR1 GTSNPN and CDR2 SVGIG come from the germline V gene (reference sequence). V lost 3 bases, J lost 7 bases, and 9 bases stayed unmatched. This CDR3 has 14 amino acids.

For the CDR3, the DNA is TGCGCCAGCAGCGGGGGGACAGGGGGCCCAAATCAGCCCCAGCATTTT. Protein sequence: CASSGGTGGPNQPQHF. This chain uses TRBV5-1 with TRBJ1-5; 12 bases match TRBD1. The trim removed 4 bases at V and 4 bases at J, leaving 6 bases unmatched. The germline V gene encodes CDR1 SGHRS and CDR2 YFSETQ. The CDR3 runs to 16 residues.

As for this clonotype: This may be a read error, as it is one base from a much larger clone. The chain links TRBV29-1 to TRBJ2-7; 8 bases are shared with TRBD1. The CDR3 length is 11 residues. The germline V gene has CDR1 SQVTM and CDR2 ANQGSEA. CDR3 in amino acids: CSAEDWGQEYF. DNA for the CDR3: TGCAGCGCTGAAGATTGGGGACAGGAGTACTTC.

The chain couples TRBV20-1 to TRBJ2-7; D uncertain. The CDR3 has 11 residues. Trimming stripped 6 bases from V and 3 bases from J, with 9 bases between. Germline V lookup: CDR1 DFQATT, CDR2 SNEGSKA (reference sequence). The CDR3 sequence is CSAYIRYEQYF. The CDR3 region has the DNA TGCAGTGCGTATATTCGCTACGAGCAGTACTTC.